The 9 T cell receptor beta chains given below trace back to one sample, sequenced in a study of control samples from healthy donors and cancer patients. The method was immunoSEQ multiplex PCR; TCRdb's version includes in-frame clones alone and lacks a portion of them. In the table there are roughly 370,000 clones, about nine tenths of which are singletons. Source material: PBMCs. These receptor sequences come from a man aged 35 to 55 with head and neck cancer.

The table lists this clone with a few counts. The chain carries TRBV18 and TRBJ1-2; the match to TRBD1 covers 8 bases. The CDR3 is made up of 14 amino acids. V trimming: 6 bases; J trimming: 5 bases; junction bases outside the gene matches: 8. CDR1 is KGHSH, CDR2 LQKENI, per germline. The CDR3 DNA follows: TGTGCCAGCTCTAAGGACAGGGTGCGTTATGGCTACACCTTC. Amino acid sequence: CASSKDRVRYGYTF.

The chain links TRBV30 to TRBJ2-3, with 7 bases lining up with TRBD2. The trim removed 0 bases at V and 3 bases at J, leaving 12 bases unmatched. Germline V gene data show CDR1 as GTSNPN and CDR2 as SVGIG (reference sequence). The CDR3 totals 17 residues. This CDR3 reads CAWSVPSAGEGTDTQYF. The CDR3 DNA is TGTGCCTGGAGTGTACCCTCGGCGGGAGAGGGGACAGATACGCAGTATTTT.

The J gene is TRBJ2-7, the V gene TRBV28; D remains ambiguous. CDR1 and CDR2 from the germline V gene are MDHEN and SYDVKM. The CDR3 length is 15 residues. The ends were cut back, 3 bases at V and 2 bases at J, with 14 bases in the middle. This chain's CDR3 is CASSFLAPTPYEQYF. CDR3 DNA sequence: TGTGCCAGCAGTTTCTTAGCCCCCACACCCTACGAGCAGTACTTC.

The rearrangement joins TRBV4-2 to TRBJ2-5; TRBD1 matches at 8 bases. The J call may be in error: the DNA end matches TRBJ2-7 better. The V gene's germline CDR1 is LGHNA and CDR2 YNFKEQ. The CDR3 has 16 residues. CDR3 bases: TGTGCCAGCAGCCACCCCCAGGGGGCGGGAACCTACGAGCAGTACTTC. Protein sequence: CASSHPQGAGTYEQYF.

This clone has more than one count but fewer than ten. This chain connects TRBV30 to TRBJ2-7; D not certain. The CDR3 runs 11 residues. With 2 bases removed from V and 5 bases from J, the gap between germline ends came to 7 bases. Germline-derived CDR1 and CDR2 are GTSNPN and SVGIG (reference sequence). CDR3: CAWSSENEQYF. CDR3 DNA sequence: TGTGCCTGGAGTTCTGAGAACGAGCAGTACTTC.

The V call is TRBV12-3 or TRBV12-4, the J call TRBJ2-2; weak D call: TRBD2 (5 bases). Trimming took 4 bases from V and 7 from J, leaving 7 bases between them. The CDR3 sequence is 12 residues long. Written as DNA, the CDR3 is TGTGCCAGCAGTTGGGAGAACGGGGAGCTGTTTTTT. Residues: CASSWENGELFF.

This clone was picked up a small number of times. J is TRBJ1-2 and V is TRBV6-5; 7 positions agree with TRBD1. Unmatched junction bases numbered 13, after V lost 6 bases and J lost 6 bases. CDR3 length: 15 residues. Germline CDR1 is MNHEY and CDR2 is SVGAGI. The CDR3 DNA sequence: TGTGCCAGCAGCTGGACAGGCGGTACCTTCGATGGCTACACCTTC. Translating gives CASSWTGGTFDGYTF.

This clone was detected once. The chain joins TRBV29-1 to TRBJ1-4, with D maybe TRBD1 (5 bases). This CDR3 region has 11 residues. Trimming pared 6 bases from V and 4 bases from J, leaving 6 bases between. Germline V gives CDR1 SQVTM, CDR2 ANQGSEA. CDR3 coding DNA: TGCAGCGTCCAGGGTAATGAAAAACTGTTTTTT. Its protein is CSVQGNEKLFF.

The J gene is TRBJ2-7, the V gene TRBV9, with D possibly TRBD1 on 7 matching bases. V was clipped by 0 bases and J by 6 bases, with 16 bases between them. This CDR3 has 15 residues. The V gene's germline CDR1 is SGDLS and CDR2 YYNGEE. CDR3 residues: CASSVVEGALSEQYF. CDR3 DNA: TGTGCCAGCAGCGTAGTGGAGGGGGCTTTATCCGAGCAGTACTTC.